This record looks at one T cell receptor (beta chain) sequence and its context. This clonotype showed up just a few times. Its binding antigen is unknown. Per-nucleotide qualities are absent, and no much larger clonotype sits a single base away. V sheds 0 bases and J sheds 5 bases, leaving 10 bases between their ends. For CDR1 and CDR2, the germline V gene lists MNHEY and SVGEGT. The CDR3 covers 14 residues, taking in both the cysteine and the phenylalanine. Only the CDR3 part of the read is kept: 42 bases, read in frame from the first base. The sample originates from a study of T cells in Graves' hyperthyroidism and ophthalmopathy (dated by TCRdb to between 2017 and 2020). In terms of the full investigation: Peripheral blood was sampled at the time of initial diagnosis, prior to any treatment. Whether ophthalmopathy could be predicted prospectively was tested in an independent validation cohort made up of some 20 hyperthyroidism patients plus 17 patients who later progressed to ophthalmopathy. The paper describes TCR Vbeta CDR3 sequencing of 120 to 150 peripheral blood samples, made up of 43 ophthalmopathy patients, approximately 76 hyperthyroidism patients and approximately 17 progressor patients. The 75 to 100 discovery patients were randomly divided into training and test sets at a 7:3 ratio. In addition, the study compared T-cell repertoires in thyroid tissue and in blood from five to seven Graves' hyperthyroidism patients. To identify TCR V-J signatures that set the groups apart, the researchers used a discovery cohort of 100 or so patients, made up of 40 to 45 with Graves' ophthalmopathy and 57 with stable Graves' hyperthyroidism. Once sampling was done, hyperthyroidism patients were given methimazole at a starting dose of 30 mg daily, whereas ophthalmopathy patients were given high-dose intravenous methylprednisolone. Study-wide conclusions, independent of this receptor: In validation, the model predicted progression to ophthalmopathy a median of about 6.5 months before onset, with roughly 71% sensitivity and 72.22% specificity. Ophthalmopathy was separated from stable hyperthyroidism by a 13 V-J signature model, with over 85% sensitivity and about 81% specificity obtained in cross-validation and 80%/75% obtained in testing. Sample size was not statistically predetermined, and blinding of investigators to group allocation was not performed. Blood samples also contained most of the expanded thyroid clonotypes (frequency above 0.001), which suggests that blood repertoires may reflect thyroid immune responses.

Graves' hyperthyroidism was defined as stable when no progression to ophthalmopathy occurred over 18 months of follow-up. Hyperthyroidism patients were newly diagnosed, had a disease duration of under 2 months, and were aged 18 to 65 years. Patients with uncontrolled infections, other autoimmune diseases, pregnancy or lactation were excluded. Diagnoses were based on clinical symptoms, serum thyroxine and TRAb, thyroid ultrasound and orbital computed tomography. PBMCs were separated from roughly 10 ml of fresh peripheral blood using Ficoll-Paque density gradient centrifugation. Total RNA was extracted using Trizol reagent, and RNA quality was assessed on an Agilent 2100 Bioanalyzer. The TCR beta CDR3 regions were amplified from the RNA transcripts. A first-round RT-PCR of the TCR CDR3 used the HTBI primer set with the Qiagen OneStep RT-PCR kit. A second multiplex PCR round built the libraries, followed by size selection and purification. Sequencing of the libraries was done on an Illumina HiSeq2000 using paired-end 100 bp reads. Per the source publication's procedure: Raw data were processed with SOAPnuke, discarding reads with adapters, uncalled bases, mean Phred below 15, or no exact constant-primer or identifier match. High-quality paired reads were merged using COPE v1.2.5, and each unique nucleotide sequence was defined as a clonotype. MiTCR v1.1 was used to align the clonotypes against IMGT TRBV, TRBD and TRBJ reference segments. The analysis included only V-J combinations with a frequency above 0.0001, which together covered 99% to 99.2% of the repertoires. The TCS score was defined as F50 (clonal expansion) divided by E x V (chaos), with BLOSUM62-based TCRdist calculated between CDR3 peptides within each V-J. Welch's t-statistics and random forest reduced 450 to 600 V-J features to 13, which were used in a naive Bayes classifier (R e1071). TCRdb redid the processing of the public reads, applying fastp at Q25 and MiXCR, and retained in-frame beta chains. CDR3 protein duplicates are merged, each entry listing the most common genes and DNA. What appears here as the V and J calls and clone size reflects TCRdb's work, not the paper's. This sample is represented by more than 650,000 distinct CDR3 sequences; less than 15% of them were singletons. Roughly a tenth of the sample is held by the ten biggest clonotypes.

The rearranged chain carries TRBV6-2 or TRBV6-3 and TRBJ1-1; TRBD1 is a possible D gene, resting on 5 matching bases. This sequence was found in a woman under 30 with Graves' hyperthyroidism. Sequenced input: blood. The nucleotide sequence is TGTGCCAGCAGTTACTCCAAGACAGAGACTGAAGCTTTCTTT. Translated, it gives CASSYSKTETEAFF.